The 20 T cell receptor beta chains given below trace back to one sample, sequenced in a study of shared clonotypes between healthy human individuals. Some clones are missing from TCRdb's copy, which holds only in-frame ones; the method was immunoSEQ multiplex PCR. The table has approximately 1.1 million clones, around 82% seen once. The specimen sequenced was memory CD4+ T cells from PBMCs. The subset is: CD45RA-negative fraction. The receptors were gathered from a man younger than 35 in good health. Some clones in this sample may be carry-over from other donors' samples.

The J gene is TRBJ1-1, the V gene TRBV28; possibly TRBD1 for D (6 bases). Between the trimmed V and J ends, which lost 2 bases and 5 bases, there was a span of 15 bases. The CDR3 consists of 15 residues. The V gene's germline CDR1 is MDHEN and CDR2 SYDVKM. The CDR3 spells CASSLGRGVVTEAFF. Written as DNA, the CDR3 is TGTGCCAGCAGTTTAGGGAGGGGGGTAGTTACTGAAGCTTTCTTT.

Worth noting for this clone: Different DNA sequences within this sample yield the same CDR3. V is TRBV20-1 and J is TRBJ2-7; D possibly uses TRBD1 or TRBD2 (5 bases each). Trimming shortened V by 2 bases and J by 6 bases, and 8 bases separated the two germline ends. Germline CDR1 reads DFQATT; CDR2 reads SNEGSKA (reference sequence). The CDR3 contains 11 residues. CDR3 loop: CSARPGTEQYF. The CDR3 bases are TGCAGTGCTAGACCCGGGACCGAGCAGTACTTC.

The chain couples TRBV28 to TRBJ1-5; D gene unclear. With 5 bases removed from V and 5 bases from J, the gap between germline ends came to 19 bases. The CDR3 is 16 residues long. In germline, CDR1 is MDHEN, CDR2 SYDVKM. The CDR3 coding sequence is TGTGCCAGCAGTCTCCTGGACGGGAGGCCGTATCAGCCCCAGCATTTT. It is translated as CASSLLDGRPYQPQHF.

The rearrangement links TRBV5-4 to TRBJ2-1; no clear D gene. CDR1 and CDR2 from the germline V gene are SGHNT and YYREEE (reference sequence). The CDR3 spans 15 residues. Trimming cost V 1 base and J 2 bases, with 10 bases left between them. The CDR3 loop is CASSLSLLTYNEQFF. In DNA form, the CDR3 reads TGTGCCAGCAGCTTGTCCCTGCTTACCTACAATGAGCAGTTCTTC.

In the case of this clone: A much larger clone sits a single nucleotide away, making a read error possible. The chain combines TRBV7-3 with TRBJ2-3; TRBD1 matches at 8 bases. Germline CDR1 SGHTA, CDR2 FQGTGA. This CDR3 region has 14 residues. V shed 5 bases and J 1 base; nucleotides not matched to a gene: 2. Here the CDR3 DNA reads TGTGCCAGCAGCACGGGACAGGGCACAGATACGCAGTATTTT. Translation: CASSTGQGTDTQYF.

The J gene is TRBJ2-7, the V gene TRBV27, with 7 bases fitting TRBD2. V was clipped by 5 bases and J by 4 bases; unmatched bases: 11. Germline CDR1 reads MNHEY; CDR2 reads SMNVEV (reference sequence). The CDR3 runs 15 residues. Here the CDR3 reads CASSDTSSGAYEQYF. The CDR3 DNA sequence: TGTGCCAGCAGTGATACCTCTAGCGGAGCTTACGAGCAGTACTTC.

The V and J genes are TRBV12-2 and TRBJ2-1. TRBV12-2 is recorded as a pseudogene. This CDR3 spans 11 amino acids. In nucleotides, the CDR3 is TGTGCAAGTCGCTTCTACAATGAGCAGTTCTTC. Protein: CASRFYNEQFF.

This chain uses TRBV18 with TRBJ2-1; TRBD2 matches at 14 bases. From germline, CDR1 is KGHSH and CDR2 LQKENI. This CDR3 has 16 amino acids. V shed 0 bases, J shed 9 bases, and the junction held 4 bases outside the gene matches. The CDR3 here is CASSPPTSGRASEQFF. The DNA for the CDR3 is TGTGCCAGCTCACCACCGACTAGCGGGAGGGCCAGTGAGCAGTTCTTC.

The rearrangement links TRBV5-4 to TRBJ2-3; D possibly corresponds to TRBD2 (8 bases). The V and J ends lost 7 bases and 0 bases respectively, with 21 bases between them. Germline loops: CDR1 SGHNT, CDR2 YYREEE (reference sequence). The CDR3 covers 17 residues. The chain's CDR3 is CASSEGGSGGSTDTQYF. The CDR3 coding sequence is TGTGCCAGCTCCGAAGGGGGCAGCGGGGGTAGCACAGATACGCAGTATTTT. Combining the CDR3 with reference TRBV5-4 and TRBJ2-3 gives the whole variable domain ETGVTQSPTHLIKTRGQQVTLRCSSQSGHNTVSWYQQALGQGPQFIFQYYREEENGRGNFPPRFSGLQFPNYSSELNVNALELDDSALYLCASSEGGSGGSTDTQYFGPGTRLTVL.

The gene calls are TRBV7-9 and TRBJ2-4; D unclear. This CDR3 region has 12 residues. Germline CDR1 SEHNR, CDR2 FQNEAQ (reference sequence). Trimming took off 5 bases at V and 16 bases at J, with 18 bases between the two ends. The CDR3 region is CASSPRPGTEYF. The DNA of the CDR3 is TGTGCCAGCAGCCCCAGACCCGGAACGGAATACTTC.

This clone was observed a handful of times. The chain's CDR3 is CASSLVGASGANVLTF. DNA for the CDR3: TGTGCCAGCAGCTTAGTGGGAGCCTCTGGGGCCAACGTCCTGACTTTC. The rearrangement joins TRBV7-8 to TRBJ2-6, with a tentative D call TRBD2 (5 bases). V was clipped by 1 base and J by 0 bases, with 7 bases between them. The germline V gene has CDR1 SGHVS and CDR2 FQNEAQ. This CDR3 region has 16 residues.

The chain uses TRBV28 and TRBJ2-5; D is perhaps TRBD1 (5 bases). CDR3 length: 17 residues. V shed 7 bases and J shed 3 bases, with 24 bases lying between them. The germline CDR1 and CDR2 sequences are MDHEN and SYDVKM. Here the CDR3 DNA reads TGTGCCAGCACCGCCCCGGGTGTCAGGGTGGCCAAAGAGACCCAGTACTTC. Its protein is CASTAPGVRVAKETQYF.

This clone was recorded a few times. V and J are TRBV5-1 and TRBJ2-7; 10 bases agree with TRBD2. The V and J ends lost 4 bases and 7 bases, in that order; junction bases with no gene match: 14. The CDR3 contains 16 residues. Looked up from germline, CDR1 is SGHRS and CDR2 is YFSETQ. Here the CDR3 reads CASSHRTKREGGEQYF. CDR3 DNA: TGCGCCAGCAGCCACCGAACTAAGCGGGAGGGGGGGGAGCAGTACTTC.

The V and J genes are TRBV28 and TRBJ1-2; 10 bases map to TRBD1. CDR3 length: 17 amino acids. With 2 bases clipped from V and 3 bases from J, the junction kept 9 bases outside the gene matches. Germline V CDR1 and CDR2: MDHEN, SYDVKM. CDR3 region: CASSLLGQGQRDYGYTF. CDR3 nucleotides: TGTGCCAGCAGTTTACTGGGACAGGGGCAACGCGACTATGGCTACACCTTC.

The chain combines TRBV7-3 with TRBJ2-5, with no clear D. V dropped 5 bases and J dropped 3 bases, with 13 bases sitting between them. CDR1 SGHTA and CDR2 FQGTGA come from the germline V gene. This CDR3 comprises 14 residues. The CDR3 coding sequence is TGTGCCAGCAGCCCGACCTTGAATAAAGAGACCCAGTACTTC. Protein product: CASSPTLNKETQYF.

The V and J genes are TRBV5-6 and TRBJ1-4; a possible D gene is TRBD1 (6 bases). Per germline, CDR1 SGHDT and CDR2 YYEEEE. This CDR3 has 17 amino acids. V was clipped by 3 bases and J by 4 bases, with 19 bases between them. DNA of the CDR3: TGTGCCAGCAGCTCCCTCTCTGGGGGCTTGGGTAATGAAAAACTGTTTTTT. Its protein product is CASSSLSGGLGNEKLFF. The full variable domain, its missing parts supplied by reference TRBV5-6 and TRBJ1-4, is DAGVTQSPTHLIKTRGQQVTLRCSPKSGHDTVSWYQQALGQGPQFIFQYYEEEERQRGNFPDRFSGHQFPNYSSELNVNALLLGDSALYLCASSSLSGGLGNEKLFFGSGTQLSVL.

The V gene is TRBV10-1, the J gene TRBJ1-3; unclear D gene. The CDR3 sequence is 13 residues long. Looked up from germline, CDR1 is WNHNN and CDR2 is SYGVQD (reference sequence). V was cut by 10 bases and J by 3 bases, with 13 bases left in between. CDR3 sequence reads: CATDGPRGNTIYF. The CDR3 DNA reads as TGCGCCACCGATGGCCCTCGTGGAAACACCATATATTTT.

Here the CDR3 DNA reads TGCGCCAGCAGTCAACAGACCGGGACTAGTTACACCGGGGAGCTGTTTTTT. It encodes CASSQQTGTSYTGELFF. The V and J genes are TRBV4-1 and TRBJ2-2; 8 bases line up with TRBD2. The germline gives CDR1 MGHRA, CDR2 YSYEKL. With V trimmed by 6 bases and J by 3 bases, 12 bases remained unmatched. CDR3 length: 17 amino acids.

The chain employs TRBV19 and TRBJ1-5, with 8 nucleotides matching TRBD1. V lost 5 bases and J lost 0; bases outside the gene matches: 12. The germline CDR1 and CDR2 sequences are LNHDA and SQIVND (reference sequence). The CDR3 totals 18 residues. The CDR3 here is CASSFPGQVTYSNQPQHF. Written as DNA, the CDR3 is TGTGCCAGTAGTTTCCCGGGACAGGTTACTTATAGCAATCAGCCCCAGCATTTT.

The chain links TRBV19 to TRBJ1-4; the match to TRBD1 covers 7 bases. With 7 bases clipped from V and 6 bases from J, the junction kept 5 bases outside the gene matches. Germline CDR1 LNHDA, CDR2 SQIVND (reference sequence). The CDR3 totals 13 residues. As DNA, the CDR3 is TGTGCCAGTAAGGGGACAGCGTATGAAAAACTGTTTTTT. Translated: CASKGTAYEKLFF.